A single TCR beta chain is shown here with its context. CDR1 MNHEY and CDR2 SVGEGT come from the germline V gene. There are 12 residues in the CDR3. Deletions cut 2 bases from V and 5 bases from J, with 4 bases between. This specimen belongs to a study of blood T cell repertoires in COVID-19. About the research overall: Both acute and convalescent COVID-19 samples were obtained from the United States, Italy and Spain.

Repertoires were generated with immunoSEQ multiplex PCR, while TCRdb's copy carries only in-frame clones and drops some. In the table there are roughly 250,000 clones, 85% to 90% of which are singletons. The V call is TRBV6-2 or TRBV6-3, the J call TRBJ2-1, with no clear D. This sequence was found in a man in his fifties who had been exposed to COVID-19. The sample taken for sequencing was PBMCs or T cells enriched from blood (not recorded which). For the CDR3, the DNA is TGTGCCAGCAGTTACGAGGACAATGAGCAGTTCTTC. The encoded protein is CASSYEDNEQFF.